The 10 T cell receptor beta chains given below trace back to one sample, sequenced in a study of OX40 agonist ivuxolimab in advanced cancers. Assay used: immunoSEQ multiplex PCR; TCRdb lists only in-frame clones, some missing. The data show more than 25,000 clones, with about four fifths seen just once and roughly 28% held by the top ten. Sequenced here: CD4+ or CD8+ T cells sorted from blood, sampled in a trial of the OX40 agonist ivuxolimab. Source of these receptors: an adult with an advanced solid tumor such as melanoma, head and neck, liver or kidney cancer.

This clone was detected a few times. This chain connects TRBV23-1 to TRBJ2-1, with a tentative D call TRBD2 (6 bases). TRBV23-1 is an open reading frame, and its role is uncertain. This CDR3 comprises 17 residues. V lost 0 bases and J 4 bases, leaving 16 bases between the germline ends. CDR3 loop: CASSQSRGTDPYNEQFF. CDR3 nucleotide sequence: TGCGCCAGCAGTCAATCGCGGGGAACGGACCCTTACAATGAGCAGTTCTTC.

The chain links TRBV4-3 to TRBJ2-7, with TRBD1 matching 8 bases. The CDR3 is 15 residues long. V was clipped by 4 bases and J by 1 base; unmatched bases: 6. The V gene's germline CDR1 is LGHNA and CDR2 YSLEER. CDR3 protein: CASSPGGAGSYEQYF. For the CDR3, the DNA is TGCGCCAGCAGCCCAGGGGGCGCGGGATCCTACGAGCAGTACTTC.

The genes are TRBV11-2 and TRBJ1-2; 8 nucleotides align to TRBD1. CDR3 length equals 19 residues. The V gene's germline CDR1 is SGHAT and CDR2 FQNNGV. The V segment lost 0 bases and the J segment 8 bases; nucleotides outside the gene matches: 20. CDR3 nucleotide sequence: TGTGCCAGCAGCTTAGACTCAATGCGGACAGGGAACCCAGTCGGCGGCTACACCTTC. It specifies CASSLDSMRTGNPVGGYTF.

CDR3 coding DNA: TGTGCCAGCACTAGGACTAGCGGGCCCCTTCGGATTCAGTACTTC. It translates to CASTRTSGPLRIQYF. V and J are TRBV28 and TRBJ2-4; 11 bases agree with TRBD2. The CDR3 has 15 residues. The germline V gene has CDR1 MDHEN and CDR2 SYDVKM. Trimming at V came to 7 bases and at J to 10 bases, leaving 12 bases not matched to a gene.

The CDR3 region is CASSQGQETYEQYF. The DNA of the CDR3 is TGCGCCAGCAGCCAGGGACAGGAGACCTACGAGCAGTACTTC. The chain couples TRBV4-3 to TRBJ2-7; 8 bases are shared with TRBD1. V was clipped by 3 bases and J by 2 bases; unmatched bases: 3. Germline V lookup: CDR1 LGHNA, CDR2 YSLEER. The CDR3 has 14 amino acids.

This clone has more than one count but fewer than ten. The chain is built from TRBV19 and TRBJ2-1; TRBD1 aligns across 9 bases. Germline V gene data show CDR1 as LNHDA and CDR2 as SQIVND (reference sequence). V gave up 2 bases and J gave up 7 bases; unmatched junction bases: 6. This CDR3 has 15 amino acids. CDR3 sequence: CASSIRQGVENEQFF. CDR3 in DNA: TGTGCCAGTAGTATAAGACAGGGGGTTGAAAATGAGCAGTTCTTC.

This chain joins TRBV10-2 and TRBJ2-1, with TRBD2 as a possible D gene (6 bases). The V gene's germline CDR1 is WSHSY and CDR2 SAAADI. V was clipped by 8 bases and J by 6 bases, with 8 bases between them. This CDR3 comprises 11 residues. Here the CDR3 reads CASWGVNEQFF. The CDR3 coding sequence is TGCGCCAGCTGGGGGGTCAATGAGCAGTTCTTC.

This clone is deemed medium-sized. V and J are TRBV7-9 and TRBJ1-3, with TRBD1 matching 8 bases. Germline V gene data show CDR1 as SEHNR and CDR2 as FQNEAQ (reference sequence). With V trimmed by 6 bases and J by 2 bases, 9 bases remained unmatched. The CDR3 has 16 residues. In DNA, the CDR3 is TGTGCCAGCAGTCCTACCAGGGGGCGCCCTGGAAACACCATATATTTT. Translated: CASSPTRGRPGNTIYF.

This sequence joins TRBV21-1 and TRBJ1-2. TRBV21-1 is termed a pseudogene. This CDR3 contains 13 residues. The CDR3 sequence is CASQDGTVYGYTF. In DNA, the CDR3 is TGTGCCAGCCAGGACGGGACCGTCTATGGCTACACCTTC.

This chain joins TRBV28 and TRBJ1-5; 7 bases are shared with TRBD1. The CDR3 is 14 residues long. J was trimmed by 7 bases and V by 3 bases; bases with no gene match: 6. Looked up from germline, CDR1 is MDHEN and CDR2 is SYDVKM. CDR3 region: CASSFGRGDQPQHF. Here the CDR3 DNA reads TGTGCCAGCAGTTTCGGCAGGGGGGACCAGCCCCAGCATTTT. The full variable domain, in which reference TRBV28 and TRBJ1-5 provide the parts outside the CDR3, is DVKVTQSSRYLVKRTGEKVFLECVQDMDHENMFWYRQDPGLGLRLIYFSYDVKMKEKGDIPEGYSVSREKKERFSLILESASTNQTSMYLCASSFGRGDQPQHFGDGTRLSIL.